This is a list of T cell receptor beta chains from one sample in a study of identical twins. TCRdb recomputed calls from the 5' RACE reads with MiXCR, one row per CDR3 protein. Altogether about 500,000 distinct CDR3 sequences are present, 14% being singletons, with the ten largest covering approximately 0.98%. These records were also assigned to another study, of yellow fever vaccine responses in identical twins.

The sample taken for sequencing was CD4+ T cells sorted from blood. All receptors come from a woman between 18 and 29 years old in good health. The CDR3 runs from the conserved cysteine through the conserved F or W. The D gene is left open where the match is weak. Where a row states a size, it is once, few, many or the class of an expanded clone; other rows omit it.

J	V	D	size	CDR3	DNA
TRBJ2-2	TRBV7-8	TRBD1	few	CASRAQGQHTGELFF	TGTGCCAGCAGGGCCCAGGGACAGCACACCGGGGAGCTGTTTTTT
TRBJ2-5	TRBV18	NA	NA	CASSPRTEETQYF	TGTGCCAGCTCACCACGCACGGAAGAGACCCAGTACTTC
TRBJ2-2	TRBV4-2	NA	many	CASSLSTQDTGELFF	TGTGCCAGCAGCCTATCGACCCAGGACACCGGGGAGCTGTTTTTT
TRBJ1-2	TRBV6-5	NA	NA	CASSYRQGPANYGYTF	TGTGCCAGCAGTTACAGGCAGGGGCCTGCTAACTATGGCTACACCTTC
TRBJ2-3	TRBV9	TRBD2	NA	CASSVAPGLAESTDTQYF	TGTGCCAGCAGCGTAGCCCCCGGACTAGCGGAGAGCACAGATACGCAGTATTTT
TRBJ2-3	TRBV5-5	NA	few	CASSQNYGTDTQYF	TGTGCCAGCAGTCAAAACTACGGCACAGATACGCAGTATTTT
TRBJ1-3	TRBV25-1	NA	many	CASTRSGFGNTIYF	TGTGCCAGCACCCGATCTGGATTTGGAAACACCATATATTTT
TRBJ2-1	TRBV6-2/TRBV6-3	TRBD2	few	CASSFGTSGSNEQFF	TGTGCCAGCAGTTTCGGGACTAGCGGGAGCAATGAGCAGTTCTTC
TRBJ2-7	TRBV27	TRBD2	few	CASTAGVSYEQYF	TGTGCCAGCACGGCGGGGGTCTCCTACGAGCAGTACTTC
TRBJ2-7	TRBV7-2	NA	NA	CASSSTPGSYEQYF	TGTGCCAGCAGCTCTACCCCCGGGTCCTACGAGCAGTACTTC
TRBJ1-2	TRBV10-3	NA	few	CAISPGQNYGYTF	TGTGCCATCAGTCCCGGACAGAACTATGGCTACACCTTC
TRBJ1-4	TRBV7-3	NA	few	CASSGGGGGEKLFF	TGTGCCAGCAGCGGAGGAGGAGGGGGGGAAAAACTGTTTTTT
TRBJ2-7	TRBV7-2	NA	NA	CASSISGTYEQYF	TGTGCCAGCAGCATTAGCGGAACCTACGAGCAGTACTTC
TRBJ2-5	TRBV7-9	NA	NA	CASSSVSGAARETQYF	TGTGCCAGCAGCAGTGTGTCGGGGGCCGCCAGAGAGACCCAGTACTTC
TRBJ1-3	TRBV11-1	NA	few	CASSSNRALQLSGNTIYF	TGTGCCAGCAGCTCTAACCGGGCCCTTCAACTCTCTGGAAACACCATATATTTT
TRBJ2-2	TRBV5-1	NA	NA	CASSLAAPSNTGELFF	TGCGCCAGCAGCTTGGCCGCACCATCGAACACCGGGGAGCTGTTTTTT
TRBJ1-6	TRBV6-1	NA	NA	CASSPQGSYNSPLHF	TGTGCCAGCAGTCCTCAGGGATCCTATAATTCACCCCTCCACTTT
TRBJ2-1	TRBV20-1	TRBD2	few	CSAKKAGAFNEQFF	TGCAGTGCTAAGAAAGCGGGGGCTTTCAATGAGCAGTTCTTC
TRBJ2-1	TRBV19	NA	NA	CASSIYGRTSSYNEQFF	TGTGCCAGTAGTATTTATGGCAGGACCAGCTCCTACAATGAGCAGTTCTTC
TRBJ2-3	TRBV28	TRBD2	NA	CASRTQSSGGVDTQYF	TGTGCCAGCAGAACCCAGTCTAGCGGGGGGGTGGATACGCAGTATTTT
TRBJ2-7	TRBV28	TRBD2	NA	CASTRLAGHEQYF	TGTGCCAGCACTAGGCTAGCGGGGCACGAGCAGTACTTC
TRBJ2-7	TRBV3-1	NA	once	CASSQGRDRLLVKQYF	TGTGCCAGCAGCCAAGGGAGGGATAGATTACTTGTGAAGCAGTACTTC